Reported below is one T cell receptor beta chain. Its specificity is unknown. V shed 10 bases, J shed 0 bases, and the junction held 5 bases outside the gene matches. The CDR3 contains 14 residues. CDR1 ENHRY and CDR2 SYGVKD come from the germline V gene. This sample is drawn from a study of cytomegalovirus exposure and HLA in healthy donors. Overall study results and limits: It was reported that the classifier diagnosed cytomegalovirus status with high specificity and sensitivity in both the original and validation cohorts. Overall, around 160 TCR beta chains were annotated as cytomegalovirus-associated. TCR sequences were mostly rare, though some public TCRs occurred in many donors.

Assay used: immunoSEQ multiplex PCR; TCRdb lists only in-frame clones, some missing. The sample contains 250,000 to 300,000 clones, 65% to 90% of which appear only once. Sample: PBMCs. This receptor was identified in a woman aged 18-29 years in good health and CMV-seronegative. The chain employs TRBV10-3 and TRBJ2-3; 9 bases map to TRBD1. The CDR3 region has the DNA TGTGCCACCCGACAGGGGGAGAGCACAGATACGCAGTATTTT. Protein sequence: CATRQGESTDTQYF.